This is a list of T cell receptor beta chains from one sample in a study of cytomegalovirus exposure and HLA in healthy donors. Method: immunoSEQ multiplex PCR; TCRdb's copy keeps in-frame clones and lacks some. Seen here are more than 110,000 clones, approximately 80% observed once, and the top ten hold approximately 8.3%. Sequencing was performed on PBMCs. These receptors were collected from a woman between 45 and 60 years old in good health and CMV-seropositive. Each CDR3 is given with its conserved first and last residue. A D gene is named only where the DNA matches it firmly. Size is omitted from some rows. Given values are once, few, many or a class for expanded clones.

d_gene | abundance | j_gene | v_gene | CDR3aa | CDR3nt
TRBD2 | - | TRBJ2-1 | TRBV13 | CASSLYTSGEYNEQFF | TGTGCCAGCAGCTTATACACTAGCGGGGAATACAATGAGCAGTTCTTC
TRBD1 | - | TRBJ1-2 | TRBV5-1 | CASSFGQGRGYTF | TGCGCCAGCAGCTTCGGACAGGGTAGGGGCTACACCTTC
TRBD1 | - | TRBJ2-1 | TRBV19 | CASRTGLEWFF | TGTGCCAGTCGGACAGGCTTAGAGTGGTTCTTC
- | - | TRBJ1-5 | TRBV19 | CASSISNQPQHF | TGTGCCAGTAGTATCTCCAATCAGCCCCAGCATTTT
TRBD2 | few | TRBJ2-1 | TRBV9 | CASSVDLAGVSSYNEQFF | TGTGCCAGCAGCGTAGACCTAGCGGGGGTGAGCTCCTACAATGAGCAGTTCTTC
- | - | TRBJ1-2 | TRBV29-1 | CSFAQGVYGYTF | TGCAGCTTCGCACAAGGGGTTTATGGCTACACCTTC
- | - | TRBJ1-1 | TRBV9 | CASSVSRDTEAFF | TGTGCCAGCAGCGTAAGCAGGGACACTGAAGCTTTCTTT
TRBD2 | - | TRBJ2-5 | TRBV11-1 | CASSGGTSGGAKTQYF | TGTGCCAGCAGCGGCGGGACTAGCGGGGGGGCAAAGACCCAGTACTTC
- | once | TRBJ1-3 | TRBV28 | CASRQGGSGNTIYF | TGTGCCAGCAGACAAGGGGGTTCTGGAAACACCATATATTTT
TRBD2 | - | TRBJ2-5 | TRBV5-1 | CASSLASGGITQTQYF | TGCGCCAGCAGCTTGGCTAGCGGGGGAATTACCCAGACCCAGTACTTC
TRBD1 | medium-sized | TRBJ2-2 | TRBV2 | CASSVTGANTGELFF | TGTGCCAGCAGTGTGACAGGGGCGAACACCGGGGAGCTGTTTTTT
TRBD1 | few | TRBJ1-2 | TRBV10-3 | CAISRDSDYGYTF | TGTGCCATCAGCCGGGACAGTGACTATGGCTACACCTTC
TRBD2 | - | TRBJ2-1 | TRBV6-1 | CASSRGRGGPHEQFF | TGTGCCAGCAGTAGGGGGCGGGGGGGCCCTCATGAGCAGTTCTTC
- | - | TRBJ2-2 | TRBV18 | CASSHQGGELFF | TGTGCCAGCTCGCACCAGGGCGGGGAGCTGTTTTTT
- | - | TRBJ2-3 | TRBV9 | CASSSGGWATDTQYF | TGTGCCAGCAGCTCCGGAGGGTGGGCCACAGATACGCAGTATTTT
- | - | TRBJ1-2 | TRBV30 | CAWSVSGNYGYTF | TGTGCCTGGAGTGTATCAGGAAACTATGGCTACACCTTC